This record concerns one T cell receptor (beta chain) sequence. The V end lost 7 bases, the J end lost 7 bases, and 19 bases lay between the germline ends. Germline CDR1 MNHEY, CDR2 SMNVEV (reference sequence). The CDR3 contains 15 residues. The data originate from a study of blood T cell repertoires in COVID-19. Looking at the study overall: Spain, Italy and the United States supplied samples that represented acute and convalescent COVID-19. Nucleic acid was either cDNA or gDNA, and it came from T cells, B-cell-depleted T cells, or PBMCs.

Authors' processing steps: It was from reference gene primer amplification that nucleated cell counts were estimated. Sequenced by immunoSEQ multiplex PCR; TCRdb stores in-frame clones only, minus some. That table furnishes V, J and clone size, whereas the DNA furnished D and trimming. The data contain about 120,000 clones, 70% to 85% of them seen just once; the ten biggest clones take up approximately 5%. The rearrangement uses TRBV27 and TRBJ1-4; D is ambiguous. The TCR comes from a woman between 65 and 79 years old with acute or convalescent COVID-19. Material for sequencing was peripheral blood. The CDR3 sequence: CASTFNGGGGEKLFF. CDR3 DNA sequence: TGTGCCAGCACCTTTAACGGCGGAGGTGGTGAAAAACTGTTTTTT.